A selection of T cell receptor beta chains follows, all from one sample in a study of blood T cell repertoires in COVID-19. TCRdb's copy holds only in-frame clones and misses some; the assay was immunoSEQ multiplex PCR. The sample yields about 140,000 clones, approximately 84% seen once. The sample consisted of peripheral blood. The receptor set was obtained from a human donor with acute or convalescent COVID-19. The donor label of this sample is uncertain. The CDR3 runs from the conserved cysteine through the conserved F or W. A D gene is named only where the DNA matches it firmly. Expanded clones are given a class, and other clones once, few, many or no size at all.

abundance	len	v_gene	d_gene	j_gene	CDR3aa	CDR3nt
NA	11	TRBV7-2	NA	TRBJ1-3	CAGEGGNTIYF	TGTGCCGGAGAGGGAGGAAACACCATATATTTT
few	16	TRBV7-2	NA	TRBJ2-6	CASSLAVSSGANVLTF	TGTGCCAGCAGCTTAGCGGTTAGCTCTGGGGCCAACGTCCTGACTTTC
NA	16	TRBV28	TRBD2	TRBJ2-1	CASSGLGAGGYNEQFF	TGTGCCAGCAGCGGACTTGGGGCGGGGGGTTACAATGAGCAGTTCTTC
NA	13	TRBV4-1	TRBD2	TRBJ2-1	CASSLGLAVEQFF	TGCGCCAGCAGCCTGGGACTAGCGGTAGAGCAGTTCTTC
NA	16	TRBV5-1	TRBD1	TRBJ2-6	CASSLQGAGGANVLTF	TGCGCCAGCAGCTTACAGGGGGCGGGAGGGGCCAACGTCCTGACTTTC
NA	16	TRBV4-1	TRBD1	TRBJ2-3	CASSHGAGGDTDTQYF	TGCGCCAGCAGCCATGGGGCAGGGGGCGACACAGATACGCAGTATTTT
NA	15	TRBV7-9	NA	TRBJ1-2	CASSRSGGWIYGYTF	TGTGCCAGCAGCCGCTCCGGCGGGTGGATCTATGGCTACACCTTC
few	14	TRBV9	NA	TRBJ1-3	CASSVAQSGNTIYF	TGTGCCAGCAGCGTAGCACAGTCTGGAAACACCATATATTTT
NA	16	TRBV7-6	TRBD2	TRBJ2-1	CASSLGSSGGAWEQFF	TGTGCCAGCAGCTTAGGTAGTAGCGGGGGGGCCTGGGAGCAGTTCTTC
NA	16	TRBV19	TRBD2	TRBJ2-2	CASSMGGRRNTGELFF	TGTGCCAGTAGTATGGGCGGGAGAAGGAACACCGGGGAGCTGTTTTTT
NA	17	TRBV5-4	TRBD2	TRBJ2-2	CASRAGLAGGNTGELFF	TGTGCCAGCAGGGCAGGACTAGCGGGGGGTAACACCGGGGAGCTGTTTTTT
NA	16	TRBV7-3	NA	TRBJ2-2	CASGLSGVLNTGELFF	TGTGCCAGCGGCCTTAGCGGTGTCCTTAACACCGGGGAGCTGTTTTTT
NA	15	TRBV2	NA	TRBJ2-2	CASSEGTKNTGELFF	TGTGCCAGCAGTGAAGGGACTAAGAACACCGGGGAGCTGTTTTTT
NA	15	TRBV19	TRBD1	TRBJ2-1	CATTFGTGGFQEQFF	TGTGCCACTACTTTCGGGACAGGTGGTTTTCAGGAGCAGTTCTTC
NA	16	TRBV11-2	TRBD1	TRBJ2-1	CASSLTGGRTYNEQFF	TGTGCCAGCAGCTTAACAGGGGGCCGAACCTACAATGAGCAGTTCTTC
NA	16	TRBV21-1	NA	TRBJ2-1	CASSILAPGPYNEQFF	TGTGCCAGCAGCATCCTAGCGCCGGGCCCCTACAATGAGCAGTTCTTC
NA	13	TRBV7-2	NA	TRBJ1-1	CASSSSQGAEAFF	TGTGCCAGCAGCTCATCACAGGGAGCTGAAGCTTTCTTT
NA	17	TRBV14	NA	TRBJ2-3	CASSQDPGLPHTDTQYF	TGTGCCAGCAGCCAAGATCCCGGACTCCCACACACAGATACGCAGTATTTT
NA	14	TRBV6-2/TRBV6-3	NA	TRBJ1-5	CASSYLGGIQPQHF	TGTGCCAGCAGTTACCTCGGGGGGATTCAGCCCCAGCATTTT
few	13	TRBV11-2	NA	TRBJ1-1	CASSLPRQDQAFF	TGTGCCAGCAGCTTACCGCGACAGGATCAAGCTTTCTTT
NA	13	TRBV9	NA	TRBJ1-5	CASSVGQNQPQHF	TGTGCCAGCAGCGTAGGTCAGAATCAGCCCCAGCATTTT
few	14	TRBV5-1	NA	TRBJ1-3	CASSLDREGNTIYF	TGCGCCAGCAGCTTGGACAGGGAGGGAAACACCATATATTTT
NA	17	TRBV14	TRBD2	TRBJ2-7	CASSQARGGEWPYEQYF	TGTGCCAGCAGCCAAGCCCGGGGGGGCGAGTGGCCGTACGAGCAGTACTTC
NA	15	TRBV4-3	TRBD1	TRBJ2-7	CASSQDTDRAYEQYF	TGCGCCAGCAGCCAAGATACTGACAGGGCCTACGAGCAGTACTTC
few	15	TRBV3-1/TRBV3-2	TRBD1	TRBJ1-1	CASSPRGDSSTEAFF	TGTGCCAGCAGCCCCCGTGGGGACAGTAGCACTGAAGCTTTCTTT
NA	11	TRBV4-3	TRBD1	TRBJ1-1	CASSQLGTVFF	TGCGCCAGCAGCCAGCTAGGGACAGTCTTCTTT
NA	18	TRBV4-2	NA	TRBJ2-3	CASSQERLVGASTDTQYF	TGTGCCAGCAGCCAAGAACGGCTAGTGGGGGCTAGCACAGATACGCAGTATTTT
NA	13	TRBV19	TRBD1	TRBJ1-2	CASSPTGADGYTF	TGTGCCAGTAGTCCAACAGGGGCAGATGGCTACACCTTC
NA	14	TRBV19	TRBD1	TRBJ1-1	CASSMDRGNTEAFF	TGTGCCAGTAGTATGGACAGGGGGAACACTGAAGCTTTCTTT
NA	16	TRBV19	NA	TRBJ1-4	CASSMAQGATNEKLFF	TGTGCCAGTAGTATGGCACAGGGAGCAACTAATGAAAAACTGTTTTTT
NA	15	TRBV15	TRBD1	TRBJ1-2	CATSRAETGGGGYTF	TGTGCCACCAGCAGGGCTGAGACAGGGGGCGGAGGCTACACCTTC
NA	17	TRBV6-1	NA	TRBJ1-6	CASSEATDRSRISPLHF	TGTGCCAGCAGTGAAGCTACCGACAGGAGCAGAATATCACCCCTCCACTTT
NA	13	TRBV24-1	NA	TRBJ1-5	CATSAGGRQPQHF	TGTGCCACCAGTGCCGGGGGGCGACAGCCCCAGCATTTT
NA	18	TRBV19	TRBD1	TRBJ1-1	CASSILGTGAGENTEAFF	TGTGCCAGTAGTATTTTGGGGACAGGGGCTGGGGAGAACACTGAAGCTTTCTTT
once	14	TRBV15	NA	TRBJ1-1	CATSRERGRTEAFF	TGTGCCACCAGCAGGGAGCGGGGGCGCACTGAAGCTTTCTTT
few	19	TRBV5-4	NA	TRBJ1-1	CASSSEGQMGGGGGTEAFF	TGTGCCAGCAGCTCGGAGGGCCAAATGGGGGGCGGGGGCGGAACTGAAGCTTTCTTT
NA	14	TRBV9	NA	TRBJ2-3	CASSQDRWSDTQYF	TGTGCCAGCAGCCAAGATAGATGGTCAGATACGCAGTATTTT
NA	14	TRBV7-8	NA	TRBJ1-6	CASSLAGVNSPLHF	TGTGCCAGCAGCTTAGCCGGGGTTAATTCACCCCTCCACTTT
NA	16	TRBV30	NA	TRBJ2-3	CAWSSRAGSSTDTQYF	TGTGCCTGGAGCTCCCGTGCGGGCAGTAGCACAGATACGCAGTATTTT
NA	20	TRBV28	TRBD2	TRBJ2-3	CASSLPQGGGGPYSTDTQYF	TGTGCCAGCAGCTTACCCCAAGGCGGGGGGGGCCCTTATAGCACAGATACGCAGTATTTT
few	15	TRBV3-1/TRBV3-2	NA	TRBJ2-5	CASSQETRGEETQYF	TGTGCCAGCAGCCAAGAAACCAGGGGCGAAGAGACCCAGTACTTC